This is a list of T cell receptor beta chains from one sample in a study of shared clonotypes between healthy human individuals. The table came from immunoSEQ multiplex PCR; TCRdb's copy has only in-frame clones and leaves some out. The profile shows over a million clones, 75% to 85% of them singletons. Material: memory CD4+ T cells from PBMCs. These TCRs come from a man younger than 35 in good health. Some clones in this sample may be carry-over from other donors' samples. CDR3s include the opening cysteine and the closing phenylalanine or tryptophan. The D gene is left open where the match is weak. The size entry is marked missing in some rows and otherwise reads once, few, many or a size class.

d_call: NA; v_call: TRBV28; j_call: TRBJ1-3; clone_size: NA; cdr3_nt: TGTGCCAGCAGTGTGATGGGACATAGCTCTGGAAACACCATATATTTT; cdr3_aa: CASSVMGHSSGNTIYF
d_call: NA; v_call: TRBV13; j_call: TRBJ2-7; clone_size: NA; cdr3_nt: TGTGCCAGCAGTATCTTGGGCAGGGGTCGGGACGAGCAGTACTTC; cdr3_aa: CASSILGRGRDEQYF
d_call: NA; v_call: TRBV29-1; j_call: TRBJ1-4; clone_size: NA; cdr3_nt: TGCAGCGTTTCAGGACAGCCTAATGAAAAACTGTTTTTT; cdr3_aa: CSVSGQPNEKLFF
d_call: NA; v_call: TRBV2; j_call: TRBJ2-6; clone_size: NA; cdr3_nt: TGTGCCAGCGCCGGAAGCTCTGGGGCCAACGTCCTGACTTTC; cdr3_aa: CASAGSSGANVLTF
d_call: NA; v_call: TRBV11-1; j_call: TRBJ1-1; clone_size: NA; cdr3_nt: TGTGCCAGCAGCTTGAGGTTGCAGGCTGAAGCTTTCTTT; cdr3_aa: CASSLRLQAEAFF
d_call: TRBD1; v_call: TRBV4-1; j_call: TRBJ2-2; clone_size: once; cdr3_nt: TGCGCCAGCAGCCAAGGATTGAACAGGGGGACCGGGGAGCTGTTTTTT; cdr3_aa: CASSQGLNRGTGELFF
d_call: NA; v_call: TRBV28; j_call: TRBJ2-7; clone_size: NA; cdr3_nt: TGTGCCAGCAGTCGGAGTGCGCGCTACGAGCAGTACTTC; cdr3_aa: CASSRSARYEQYF
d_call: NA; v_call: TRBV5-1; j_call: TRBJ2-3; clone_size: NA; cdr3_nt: TGCGCCAGCAGCTTCGGGTCTAGCACAGATACGCAGTATTTT; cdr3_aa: CASSFGSSTDTQYF
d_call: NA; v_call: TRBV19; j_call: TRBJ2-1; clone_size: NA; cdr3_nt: TGTGCCAGTAGTGCCTCCCCAGCGACATATGAGCAGTTCTTC; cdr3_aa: CASSASPATYEQFF
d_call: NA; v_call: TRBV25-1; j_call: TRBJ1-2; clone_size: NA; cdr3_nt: TGTGCCAGCAGTGAAGGCGGAGGGGTAGAAGGCTACACCTTC; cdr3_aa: CASSEGGGVEGYTF
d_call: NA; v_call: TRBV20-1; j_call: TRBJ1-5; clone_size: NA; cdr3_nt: TGCAGTGCTGTGGCCGACACTCCCCAGCATTTT; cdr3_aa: CSAVADTPQHF
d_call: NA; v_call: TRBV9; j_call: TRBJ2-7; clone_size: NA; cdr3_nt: TGTGCCAGCAGCGTAGGACTAGGAGCTTCCCACGAGCAGTACTTC; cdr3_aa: CASSVGLGASHEQYF
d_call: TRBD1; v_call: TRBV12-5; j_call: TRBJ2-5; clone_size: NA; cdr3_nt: TGTGCTAGTGGTTTGGATGGGACAGGGGGCAGGTTGTACTTC; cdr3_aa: CASGLDGTGGRLYF
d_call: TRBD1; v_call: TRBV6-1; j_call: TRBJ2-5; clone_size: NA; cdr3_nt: TGTGCCAGCAGTGGGCGACCGGGACAGCAGAAAAATCTCAACCGGGAGACCCAGTACTTC; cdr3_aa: CASSGRPGQQKNLNRETQYF